This T cell receptor beta chain was documented in a study of cytomegalovirus exposure and HLA in healthy donors (dated by TCRdb to the late 2010s). A note on the overall study: An earlier analysis of several hundred of the donors reported 276 Gb of sequence data and 117 million unique TCR beta sequences from 150 million to 200 million T cells. An earlier analysis of more than 450 of the donors used high-throughput TCR beta sequencing to judge whether each TCR beta V gene segment behaved as functional or pseudogenic. Of the roughly 400 genotyped donors, approximately 82% fell in the genetic ancestry cluster associated with self-reported Caucasian donors. The number of donors typed differed by locus, with 629-630 for A, B, C, DRB1 and DQB1, roughly 520 for DQA1, 600 to 610 for DPA1, and around 430 for DPB1. HLA typing covered class I and class II loci at four-digit resolution. In addition to the first cohort of roughly 700 subjects, a separate validation cohort of 130 or so different subjects was used. To predict cytomegalovirus infection status, the study combined high-throughput TCR immunosequencing, statistical association of individual TCRs with disease status, and machine learning. To study patterns of TCR occurrence, a later analysis re-analyzed previously published TCR beta repertoires from around 660 donors and added high-resolution HLA genotyping. In the later analysis, no new phenotypic data were used to find candidate immune exposures; instead, reliance was placed on TCR beta sequences and their occurrence across donors. Four or five DR-DQ haplotypes were treated as single units for association and clustering because of strong linkage in the cohort. Every discovery cohort repertoire had been produced on one sequencing platform. An early release that covered fewer than 800 HLA-typed donors contained about 300 gigabases of sequencing data and 80 million or so unique TCR sequences. The study was designed to test whether signatures of past pathogen exposure could be identified by cataloging public T cell receptors. Donor age, sex, ethnicity and CMV serostatus were collected together with the repertoire data. Genome-wide SNP genotypes for about 60% of the 666 donors were used in a later genetic analysis, which treated that subset as a discovery cohort. Among about 390 genotyped donors of the cohort, an average of approximately 240,000 unique TCR beta nucleotide sequences were sequenced per donor, around 20% of them non-productive. Using immunosequencing, the study profiled T cell repertoires from some 670 subjects and related those repertoires to cytomegalovirus serostatus. Here is what the overall study found, with its caveats: Strong co-occurrence of HLA alleles, especially DR and DQ, made assigning TCR associations to individual alleles difficult. The classifier was reported to diagnose cytomegalovirus status with high specificity and sensitivity in both the original and validation cohorts. In a later analysis, TCR association rates were found to vary across HLA loci, with the most associated TCRs seen for DRB1 alleles and the fewest for HLA-C alleles. Most TCR sequences were seen in very few donors, while some public TCRs were found in many individuals. In a later analysis, around 15,000 TCR beta sequences were associated with specific HLA alleles at a false discovery rate of 0.05. In an earlier analysis of about 550 of the donors, most TCR beta V segments were observed in productive rearrangements about 87% or about 30% of the time, broadly matching IMGT annotations. A group of highly shared sequence variants was considered likely to be a technical artifact of the sequencing pipeline. For the cohort, immune exposure information was limited to CMV serostatus. The earlier analysis of 450 to 700 of the donors excluded 15 to 20 rarely observed V segments, including chromosome 9 orphons, because counts were too low. In a later genetic analysis, fewer N-insertions in productive TCRs were reported among donors in an Asian-associated ancestry cluster than the roughly 710-donor mean. A further reported finding was that TCR beta sequences accurately predicted the HLA-A and HLA-B alleles for most subjects in the first cohort. The study listed approximately 160 TCR beta chains as associated with cytomegalovirus. Because some donors lacked HLA typing at each locus, the association tests relied only on the typed subset. Roughly uniform sequencing depth across donors was assumed in presence/absence analyses, although this assumption may not hold. A later analysis reported that several top co-occurrence clusters appeared linked to parvovirus B19, influenza, CMV and Epstein-Barr virus. A few of the identified cytomegalovirus-associated TCR beta chains were confirmed in vitro to be specific for cytomegalovirus antigens. A later analysis found that most CMV-associated TCR beta chains appeared HLA-restricted, with HLA associations seemingly driven largely by CMV exposure. A later genetic analysis associated a missense DCLRE1C variant with V-gene and J-gene trimming of TCR beta chains, and an independent cohort replicated the association. This cohort had only TCR beta chains sequenced, and the lack of alpha or paired-chain data limited which features could be detected. It was suggested by the authors that the approach could potentially be generalized to other disease states and immunological phenotypes. Correlated functional status among segregating V segments might be attributable to linkage disequilibrium, but an unknown experimental factor could not be ruled out. In a later analysis, HLA-associated TCR beta chains were found to be more clonally expanded and to have lower generation probabilities than equally common non-associated chains. The 87-base-pair reads could not distinguish some IMGT-functional V segments, including TRBV6-2 and TRBV6-3, so those segments were excluded.

On this clone itself: Its target antigen remains unknown. No per-base quality is available; no much larger clone lies one base away.

Libraries were constructed by the immunoSEQ multiplex PCR assay. For the multiplex PCR, a mixture combining 60 forward primers for TCR Vbeta segments and 13 reverse primers for TCR Jbeta segments was used. A multiplex PCR assay on genomic DNA amplified the CDR3 region of rearranged TCR beta genes. On the Illumina HiSeq System, the amplified TCR beta libraries were sequenced as 87-base-pair reads. Per the source publication's procedure: A later analysis tallied approximately 87 million unique TCR beta chains across the 666 repertoires, and about 12 million of those chains were shared by two or more donors. To remove PCR and sequencing errors, raw reads were error-corrected and collapsed into unique sequences using a nearest-neighbor algorithm that merged closely related sequences. V, D and J gene segments were assigned by aligning CDR3 sequences to IMGT reference sequences. For a sequence to be retained, at least a six-nucleotide match to both a V gene segment and a J gene segment was required. Rearrangements were classified as productive when the CDR3 lacked stop codons and remained in frame with V and J, and all other rearrangements were classified as non-productive. Following IMGT convention, CDR3 was defined as the stretch from the second conserved V-encoded cysteine up to the conserved J-encoded phenylalanine. In an earlier analysis of more than 550 of the donors, sequences lacking an unambiguous match to a single V gene segment were excluded. In an earlier analysis of some 590 of the donors, a V segment was called functional when productive rearrangements were above 56.7%, and segregating when the standard deviation between donors exceeded 5%. A statistical classification framework was developed to diagnose cytomegalovirus status using the catalog of TCR beta chain sequences. V and J gene assignment, in a later analysis, came from comparing TCR nucleotide sequences with IMGT/GENE-DB human TR gene sequences. A later analysis assigned CDR3 sequences and most-parsimonious VDJ recombination scenarios with the TCRdist pipeline. A later analysis defined each TCR beta chain by its CDR3 amino acid sequence plus V-gene family, and excluded reads lacking a unique V-gene family. To address suspected cross-contamination and a sequencing artifact, a later analysis removed over 500 highly shared, low-generation-probability nucleotide sequences. In a later analysis, a clonal expansion index for each public chain was calculated from normalized within-repertoire ranks of inferred template counts. In a later analysis, generation probabilities were computed using a VDJ recombination model fitted to out-of-frame rearrangements, and the results were checked against IGoR. A later analysis scored TCR-TCR, TCR-HLA and TCR-CMV co-occurrence with hypergeometric tests, applying a repertoire-size bias correction to TCR pairs. False discovery rates were estimated in a later analysis by permuting HLA or CMV assignments 20 times. In a later analysis, co-occurring TCRs were grouped with DBSCAN, and TCRdist sequence similarity was added when clustering was performed within HLA-allele-positive subsets. Repertoires with fewer than 30,000 or more than 120,000 public chains, plus five repertoires with anomalous nucleotide sharing, were excluded from co-occurrence clustering. Sourced from immuneACCESS, this table was stored by TCRdb with only in-frame sequences that have V and J called. A share of the clones is absent; for the studies checked, an unresolved V gene accounts for under half, and the remainder has no known explanation. The V and J calls and the clone size are those of that table, but D and trimming were determined from the DNA. The sample table shows 140,000 or so clones, and approximately 72% are seen once. The ten most abundant clones make up around 6.3% of the sample.

The cohort comprised 550 to 700 healthy bone marrow donors. At the time of sampling, all cohort members were nominally healthy, though unrecorded immune exposures were likely present. The donor tested CMV seronegative and was one of the 352 seronegative cohort members. Each donor provided a peripheral blood sample, and peripheral blood mononuclear cells were used for TCR beta sequencing. Genomic DNA was extracted from the blood cell samples with the Qiagen DNeasy Blood Extraction Kit. The CDR3 runs 18 residues from the cysteine to the phenylalanine. The kept DNA is CDR3 alone, 54 bases in frame from the first base. The germline V end is reduced by 4 bases and the J end by 3 bases; junction bases left unmatched: 13. In the germline V gene, CDR1 corresponds to SGHDN and CDR2 to FVKESK.

The sequence came from a woman aged 60 to 75 in good health and CMV-seronegative. The material sequenced was PBMCs. This sequence uses TRBV14 and TRBJ1-1, with 11 bases aligning to TRBD1. CDR3 loop: CASSPPPWDRGYHTEAFF. The DNA sequence is TGTGCCAGCAGCCCCCCCCCTTGGGACAGGGGGTATCACACTGAAGCTTTCTTT.